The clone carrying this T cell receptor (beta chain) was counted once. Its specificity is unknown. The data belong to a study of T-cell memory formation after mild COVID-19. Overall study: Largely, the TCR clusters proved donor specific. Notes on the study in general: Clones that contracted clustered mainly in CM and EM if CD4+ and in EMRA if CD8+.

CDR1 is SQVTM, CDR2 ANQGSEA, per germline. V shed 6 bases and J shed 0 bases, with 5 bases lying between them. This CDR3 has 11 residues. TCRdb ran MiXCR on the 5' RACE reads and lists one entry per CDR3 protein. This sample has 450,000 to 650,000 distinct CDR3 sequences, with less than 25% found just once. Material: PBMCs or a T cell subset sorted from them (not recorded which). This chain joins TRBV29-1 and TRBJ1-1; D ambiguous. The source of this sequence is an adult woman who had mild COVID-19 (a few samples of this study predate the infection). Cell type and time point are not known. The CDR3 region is CSVAMNTEAFF. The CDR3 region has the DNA TGCAGCGTGGCAATGAACACTGAAGCTTTCTTT.